This record looks at one T cell receptor (beta chain) sequence and its context. The data are from a study of blood T cell repertoires in COVID-19. Background on the study: Sites across the United States, Italy and Spain contributed samples from acute and convalescent COVID-19. PBMCs, B-cell-depleted T cells, or T cells were the source of the cDNA or gDNA that made up the material.

The authors' processing: Amplification of reference gene primers was used by the study to estimate nucleated cell counts. Assay used: immunoSEQ multiplex PCR; TCRdb lists only in-frame clones, some missing. V, J and clone size were drawn from that table, and D and trimming were deduced from the DNA. The data contain about 43,000 clones, 87% of them singletons. The CDR3 contains 15 residues. Trimming shortened V by 4 bases and J by 7 bases, and 19 bases separated the two germline ends. Per the germline V gene, CDR1 is MDHEN and CDR2 is SYDVKM. The sequencing sample was made of peripheral blood. This sequence was found in a woman at least 80 years old with active COVID-19. The chain recombines TRBV28 with TRBJ1-1, with D possibly being TRBD1 (6 bases). CDR3 sequence reads: CASSSQGRPRREAFF. The CDR3 coding sequence is TGTGCCAGCAGTTCACAGGGTAGGCCGAGGCGTGAAGCTTTCTTT.